The rows below give T cell receptor beta chains drawn from one sample of a study of control samples from healthy donors and cancer patients. TCRdb keeps only in-frame clones here, not all; method: immunoSEQ multiplex PCR. The sample includes 170,000 or so clones, over 80% seen only once; the top ten take about 1.6%. The sequencing input was blood. These receptors came from a man in his late teens or twenties in good health. The CDR3 runs from the conserved cysteine through the conserved F or W. A D gene is named only where the DNA matches it firmly. Expanded clones are given a class, and other clones once, few, many or no size at all.

abundance	d_gene	v_gene	j_gene	CDR3nt	CDR3aa
NA	NA	TRBV7-2	TRBJ2-7	TGTGCCAGCAGCTTAAACAGGGTGAGGGAGCAGTACTTC	CASSLNRVREQYF
once	NA	TRBV2	TRBJ2-7	TGTGCCAGCAGTGAAGCGCGTAGTCCGTACTACGAGCAGTACTTC	CASSEARSPYYEQYF
NA	NA	TRBV24-1	TRBJ2-1	TGTGCCACCAGTGACCCTGGTACCGCAAGATACAATGAGCAGTTCTTC	CATSDPGTARYNEQFF
NA	TRBD2	TRBV6-5	TRBJ2-7	TGTGCCATGCGAGAAGACGGGGGGATGATGGAGCAGTACTTC	CAMREDGGMMEQYF
NA	TRBD1	TRBV3-1/TRBV3-2	TRBJ2-3	TGTGCCAGCAGCCAAGCTAGGACAGGGGTGAGCACAGATACGCAGTATTTT	CASSQARTGVSTDTQYF
NA	NA	TRBV6-1	TRBJ2-7	TGTGCCAGCAGTGAAGTGGCAGGGACCTACGAGCAGTACTTC	CASSEVAGTYEQYF
NA	NA	TRBV6-5	TRBJ1-1	TGTGCCAGCGGGAACACTGAAGCTTTCTTT	CASGNTEAFF
NA	NA	TRBV10-3	TRBJ1-3	TGTGCCATCAGTGTACAGGGCAACTCTGGAAACACCATATATTTT	CAISVQGNSGNTIYF
NA	NA	TRBV25-1	TRBJ2-3	TGTGCCAGCAGTGATCCTGGACCGCGCACAGATACGCAGTATTTT	CASSDPGPRTDTQYF
once	TRBD1	TRBV18	TRBJ2-7	TGTGCCAGCTCACAGGACAGGGCATCCTACGAGCAGTACTTC	CASSQDRASYEQYF
NA	NA	TRBV25-1	TRBJ1-1	TGTGCCAGCAGTGACCCACGCGACACTGAAGCTTTCTTT	CASSDPRDTEAFF
NA	NA	TRBV9	TRBJ2-2	TGTGCCAGCAGTTTAGGGATCGGGGAGCTGTTTTTT	CASSLGIGELFF
NA	TRBD1	TRBV4-1	TRBJ1-1	TGCGCCAGCAGCCAATCTCCGGGACAGGGTGCTGAAGCTTTCTTT	CASSQSPGQGAEAFF
NA	NA	TRBV18	TRBJ2-2	TGTGCCAGCTCAAAGAACACCGGGGAGCTGTTTTTT	CASSKNTGELFF
NA	NA	TRBV5-1	TRBJ2-7	TGCGCCAGCAGCTTCGGGGGTTCCAGCTCCTACGAGCAGTACTTC	CASSFGGSSSYEQYF
NA	NA	TRBV10-3	TRBJ1-2	TGTGCCATCAGTGAAGGTGACTATGGCTACACCTTC	CAISEGDYGYTF
NA	TRBD2	TRBV28	TRBJ2-1	TGTGCCAGCAGTTTGAGGCGGGGGGCCTACAATAAGCAGTTCTTC	CASSLRRGAYNKQFF
NA	TRBD2	TRBV5-1	TRBJ2-3	TGCGCCAGCAGCTTGGTGCTAGCGGGGGGCACGGATACGCAGTATTTT	CASSLVLAGGTDTQYF
NA	TRBD1	TRBV20-1	TRBJ1-2	TGCAGTGCTAGTCGCATTCCGGGACAGGGCTCCTATGGCTACACCTTC	CSASRIPGQGSYGYTF
NA	NA	TRBV11-2	TRBJ2-2	TGTGCCAGCAGCTTAGTAATCGCCCAGCCCGGGGAGCTGTTTTTT	CASSLVIAQPGELFF
NA	NA	TRBV12-5	TRBJ1-2	TGTGCTAGTGGTTTAAGCGGGGGGGGCTATGGCTACACCTTC	CASGLSGGGYGYTF
NA	NA	TRBV11-1	TRBJ1-1	TGTGCCAGCAGCTTCTCAGGTGCCATAACCGAAGCTTTCTTT	CASSFSGAITEAFF
NA	NA	TRBV5-1	TRBJ2-3	TGCGCCAGCAGCTTGGCCGGATTTGGAGGTGTAGGCACAGATACGCAGTATTTT	CASSLAGFGGVGTDTQYF
once	TRBD2	TRBV11-1	TRBJ2-4	TGTGCCAGCAGCCAACGTAGCGGGGTCACCGGTAACATTCAGTACTTC	CASSQRSGVTGNIQYF